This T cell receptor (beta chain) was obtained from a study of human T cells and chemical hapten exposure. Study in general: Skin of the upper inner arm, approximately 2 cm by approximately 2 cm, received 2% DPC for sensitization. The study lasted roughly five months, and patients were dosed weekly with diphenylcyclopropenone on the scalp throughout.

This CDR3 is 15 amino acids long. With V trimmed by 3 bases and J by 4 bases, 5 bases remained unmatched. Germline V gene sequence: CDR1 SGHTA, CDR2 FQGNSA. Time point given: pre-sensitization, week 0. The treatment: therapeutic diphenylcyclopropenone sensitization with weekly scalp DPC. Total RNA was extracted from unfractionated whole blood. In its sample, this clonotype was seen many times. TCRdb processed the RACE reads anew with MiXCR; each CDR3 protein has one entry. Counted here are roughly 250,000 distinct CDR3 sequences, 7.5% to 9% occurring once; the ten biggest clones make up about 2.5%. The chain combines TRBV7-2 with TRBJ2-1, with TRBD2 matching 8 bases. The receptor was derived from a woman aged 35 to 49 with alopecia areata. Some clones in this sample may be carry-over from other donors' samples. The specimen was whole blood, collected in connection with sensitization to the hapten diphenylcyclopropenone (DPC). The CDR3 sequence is CASSLEGLEYNEQFF. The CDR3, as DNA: TGTGCCAGCAGCTTGGAGGGACTAGAGTACAATGAGCAGTTCTTC.